This entry describes one T cell receptor (beta chain). Its antigen is unidentified. Trimming cost V 1 base and J 6 bases, with 9 bases left between them. Per the germline V gene, CDR1 is SGHRS and CDR2 is YFSETQ. The CDR3 contains 13 residues. This specimen belongs to a study of PD-1 blockade in classical Hodgkin lymphoma. Regarding time point: cycle 4 day 1 (C4D1), after around six weeks of nivolumab. Relapses following autologous stem cell transplantation were seen in all patients, with brentuximab vedotin exposure varying. Clones were read by immunoSEQ multiplex PCR, and TCRdb kept only the in-frame ones, dropping some. The data show about 94,000 clones, about 93% seen once. Study-wide results and limits: Whatever underlies the repertoire differences (possibly disease activity or prior therapy) remains undefined. Before treatment, TCR diversity in newly diagnosed patients was reportedly lower than in healthy donors. CD8+ TCR diversity did not rise significantly by C4D1, unlike CD4+. Initiation of nivolumab under 1 year after ASCT led to exclusion of patients.

The rearrangement uses TRBV5-1 and TRBJ2-3, with no clear D. Sample: peripheral blood mononuclear cells (PBMCs), taken before the fourth cycle of nivolumab. The TCR was taken from a human donor with classical Hodgkin lymphoma. The CDR3 protein is CASSLLTSDTQYF. The DNA of the CDR3 is TGCGCCAGCAGCTTGCTCACCTCGGATACGCAGTATTTT.